This TCR beta chain is from a study of Ad26.COV2.S vaccination and SARS-CoV-2 variants. Study as a whole: Intramuscular Ad26.COV2.S at 5x10^10 or 1x10^11 viral particles.

The CDR3 sequence is 14 residues long. The V end lost 3 bases, the J end lost 3 bases, and 11 bases lay between the germline ends. Germline-derived CDR1 and CDR2 are SGHAT and FQNNGV. Only in-frame clones appear in the TCRdb table, and some are missing; sequencing was by immunoSEQ multiplex PCR. Altogether some 370,000 clones are present, roughly four fifths being singletons, with the ten largest covering 7.4%. Treatment in this sample: roughly 18 received Ad26.COV2.S at low or high dose, single or two shots; several received placebo; per-sample allocation not given. Material that was analyzed had been drawn on day 63 after the first vaccine or placebo injection.

The sample was peripheral blood, taken in a trial of Ad26.COV2.S vaccine versus placebo. The clonotype originates from a person between 18 and 59 years old who received the Ad26.COV2.S COVID-19 vaccine or a placebo. The chain links TRBV11-2 to TRBJ1-1; D might be TRBD1 (5 bases). CDR3 sequence (DNA): TGTGCCAGCAGCTTGAGGACAACCTACACTGAAGCTTTCTTT. Its translation: CASSLRTTYTEAFF.